This TCR beta chain comes out of a study of high-grade serous ovarian cancer treatment subgroups. The tumor samples were collected prior to definitive surgery or chemotherapy. The CDR3 runs 14 residues. The germline V gene encodes CDR1 SGHTA and CDR2 FQGNSA. Unmatched junction bases numbered 3, after V lost 5 bases and J lost 1 base. The assay was immunoSEQ multiplex PCR, and TCRdb's table has in-frame clones only and misses some. The table records roughly 5,300 clones, about 74% of them present only once. General study results and limits: Clonal relatedness tracked neoantigen level, and by trend copy number and mutation load. Repertoire analysis covered CDR3 alone, not CDR1 or CDR2.

Of note for this clone: Antigen: not known.

Sequenced: tumor tissue. The chain recombines TRBV7-2 with TRBJ2-3; TRBD1 matches at 7 bases. The clonotype was recovered from a human patient with high-grade serous ovarian cancer. In nucleotides, the CDR3 is TGTGCCAGCAGCCCCGGACAGGGCACAGATACGCAGTATTTT. It encodes CASSPGQGTDTQYF.